This TCR beta chain was retrieved from a study of blood T cell repertoires in COVID-19. Only in-frame clones appear in the TCRdb table, and some are missing; sequencing was by immunoSEQ multiplex PCR. The profile shows under 350,000 clones, over 85% of them singletons. Recovered status in Cohort 3 required two negative PCRs, clearance, or symptom resolution. Per germline, CDR1 SEHNR and CDR2 FQNEAQ (reference sequence). V lost 4 bases and J lost 4, with 11 bases in between. The CDR3 is 14 residues long. The J gene is TRBJ1-5, the V gene TRBV7-9; D possibly corresponds to TRBD1 (6 bases). The receptor was derived from a man in his sixties who had recovered from COVID-19. Sequenced input: PBMCs or T cells enriched from blood (not recorded which). The CDR3 protein is CASSSLQGNQPQHF. The CDR3, as DNA: TGTGCCAGCAGCTCCTTACAGGGAAATCAGCCCCAGCATTTT.